This T cell receptor beta chain was found in a study of CD8 T cells in ankylosing spondylitis (dated by TCRdb to about 2017). As for the study more broadly: To find TCR variants linked to disease, the study profiled T cell receptor beta repertoires in ankylosing spondylitis patients and healthy donors. The whole study cohort included 90 to 120 healthy donors and some 27 ankylosing spondylitis patients. Peripheral blood was sampled, and synovial fluid was also collected from ankylosing spondylitis patients.

The sample holds many counts of this clonotype. Its antigen is unknown. Base quality data are lacking; no much larger clone is found one base away. Summary of the overall study and its limitations: A TCR beta motif of eight highly homologous amino acid variants appeared characteristic of blood from ankylosing spondylitis patients. Some TCR beta motif variants had previously been reported in synovial fluid and blood of reactive arthritis patients, which suggested common disease-initiation mechanisms. A CD8+ phenotype was shown by the disease-linked clones, which were found at relatively low frequencies in peripheral blood. The disease-linked clones were reported as significantly enriched in matched synovial fluid samples from ankylosing spondylitis patients.

The sample was run on an Illumina HiSeq 2500. Quantitative 5'-RACE with molecular barcodes was used to prepare TCR beta libraries. For the original study's pipeline: A new computational method based on a probabilistic model of VDJ rearrangement was used to identify disease-linked TCR variants. Through fastp at Q25 and MiXCR, TCRdb rebuilt clones from the public reads, retaining in-frame beta chains. Under each unique CDR3 protein, matching rows form one entry showing the most common genes and DNA. For this entry, the V and J calls and clone size follow TCRdb and not the study's own pipeline. The sample data list roughly 250,000 distinct CDR3 sequences, and about 11% of these were observed just once. The ten top clones hold less than 3% of the sample. The sample comprised blood, either unsorted or a sorted T cell fraction (not recorded which). The TCR comes from a male donor with ankylosing spondylitis or in good health (not recorded which).

In nucleotide form, the sequence is TGTGCCAGCAGCGTACGGGCTAGCGGGCGGTACAATGAGCAGTTCTTC. Translated, it reads CASSVRASGRYNEQFF. The rearrangement joined TRBV6-1 to TRBJ2-1; 8 bases in between match TRBD2. The CDR3 spans 16 residues, from the cysteine through the phenylalanine. This entry keeps only the CDR3 DNA: 48 bases, framed from base 1. V is pruned by 6 bases and J by 4 bases, leaving 11 bases of the junction without a gene match. CDR1 and CDR2 were assigned from the germline V gene as MNHNS and SASEGT.